This T cell receptor beta chain emerged from a study of cytomegalovirus exposure and HLA in healthy donors. To note about this clone: Its antigen is still unknown.

This CDR3 is built from 20 residues. CDR1 and CDR2 from the germline V gene are SGHRS and YFSETQ. The V segment lost 4 bases and the J segment 1 base; nucleotides outside the gene matches: 19. Amplification used 60 Vbeta primers and 13 Jbeta primers. TCRdb's table, derived via immunoSEQ multiplex PCR, lists solely in-frame clones and lacks some. Of about 150,000 clones listed, 79% are singletons. General study findings and limits: TCR beta chains numbering 164 were designated cytomegalovirus-associated. TRBV6-2, TRBV6-3 and some other V segments were unresolvable in 87-base-pair reads. Trimming of TCR beta V- and J-genes showed a link, identified in a later analysis, to a missense DCLRE1C variant. As a later analysis showed, several of the most significant clusters appeared to be linked to common viral pathogens.

V is TRBV5-1 and J is TRBJ2-1; TRBD2 aligns across 8 bases. Sequenced material: PBMCs. The clonotype comes from a man aged 45-65 years in good health and CMV-seropositive. CDR3 in DNA: TGCGCCAGCAGCCCGGGAACGGGACTACTAGCGGCGAAGTCCTACAATGAGCAGTTCTTC. It translates to CASSPGTGLLAAKSYNEQFF.